This T cell receptor beta chain was captured in a study of shared clonotypes between healthy human individuals. Repertoires were generated with immunoSEQ multiplex PCR, while TCRdb's copy carries only in-frame clones and drops some. The repertoire holds roughly 2,000,000 clones, around 93% seen once, with about 1.7% in the top ten. CDR3 length: 14 residues. Trimming removed 1 base from V and 4 bases from J, with 8 bases in between. Germline-derived CDR1 and CDR2 are SGHTA and FQGTGA. Study-level points and caveats: Clonotypes which were not shared had lower generation probabilities than clonotypes that all four donors shared. Expectations were that clonotype sharing among donors would be affected by sequencing depth.

Naive CD8 cells lacked CD45RO, underwent positive selection for CCR7 and left out terminally differentiated effector memory CD45RA+ cells. Healthy adults negative for HIV, lacking recent acute infections or vaccinations, served as donors. In the case of this clone: Antigen: not known.

This clonotype was sampled from a man younger than 30 in good health. Some clones in this sample may be carry-over from other donors' samples. The chain links TRBV7-3 to TRBJ2-1; maybe TRBD2 (5 bases). The sequenced material came from naive CD8+ T cells from PBMCs. The CDR3 DNA reads TGTGCCAGCAGCTTAAATCCGGGATACAATGAGCAGTTCTTC. This translates into CASSLNPGYNEQFF.